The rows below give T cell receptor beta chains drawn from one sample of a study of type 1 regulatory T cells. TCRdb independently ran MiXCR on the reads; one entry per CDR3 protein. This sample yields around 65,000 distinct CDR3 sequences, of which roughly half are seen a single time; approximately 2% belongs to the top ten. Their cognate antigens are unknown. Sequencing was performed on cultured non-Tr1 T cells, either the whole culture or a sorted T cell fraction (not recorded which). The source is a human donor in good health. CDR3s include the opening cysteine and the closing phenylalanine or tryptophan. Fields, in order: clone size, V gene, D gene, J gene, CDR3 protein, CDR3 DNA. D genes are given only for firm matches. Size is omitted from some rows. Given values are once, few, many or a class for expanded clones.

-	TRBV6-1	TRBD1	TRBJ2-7	CASSGQGAREQYF	TGTGCCAGCAGCGGACAGGGGGCCCGCGAGCAGTACTTC
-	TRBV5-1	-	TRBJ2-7	CASSLGLYSSYKQYF	TGCGCCAGCAGCTTGGGGCTCTATAGCTCCTACAAGCAGTACTTC
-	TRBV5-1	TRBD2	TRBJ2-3	CASSLLAGGVTDTQYF	TGCGCCAGCAGCTTACTAGCGGGGGGGGTCACAGATACGCAGTATTTT
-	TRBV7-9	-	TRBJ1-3	CASEPRTASGNTIYF	TGTGCCAGCGAGCCCCGGACGGCCTCTGGAAACACCATATATTTT
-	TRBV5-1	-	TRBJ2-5	CASSLGGNQETQYF	TGCGCCAGCAGCTTGGGAGGGAACCAAGAGACCCAGTACTTC
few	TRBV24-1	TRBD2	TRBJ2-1	CATSALAGGRFF	TGTGCCACCAGTGCACTAGCGGGGGGTCGGTTCTTC
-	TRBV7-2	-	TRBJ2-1	CASSSGRSRGNEQFF	TGTGCCAGCAGCTCCGGACGTTCCCGTGGCAATGAGCAGTTCTTC
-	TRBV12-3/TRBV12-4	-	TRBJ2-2	CASSLFRVETGELFF	TGTGCCAGCAGTTTATTTCGCGTAGAGACCGGGGAGCTGTTTTTT
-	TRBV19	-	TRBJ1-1	CASSVQDAEAFF	TGTGCCAGTAGTGTACAAGACGCTGAAGCTTTCTTT
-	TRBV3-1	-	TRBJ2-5	CASSQGGETQYF	TGTGCCAGCAGCCAAGGCGGGGAGACCCAGTACTTC
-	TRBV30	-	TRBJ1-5	CAWSVPGRNSNQPQHF	TGTGCCTGGAGTGTTCCGGGACGGAATAGCAATCAGCCCCAGCATTTT
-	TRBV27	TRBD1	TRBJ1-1	CASSLHRTGITEAFF	TGTGCCAGCAGTCTCCACCGGACAGGAATCACTGAAGCTTTCTTT
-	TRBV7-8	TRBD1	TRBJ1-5	CASGVGGQDQPQHF	TGTGCCAGCGGAGTTGGGGGACAGGATCAGCCCCAGCATTTT
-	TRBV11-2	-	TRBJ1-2	CATRGQSSYGYTF	TGTGCCACCCGCGGTCAGAGTTCATATGGCTACACCTTC
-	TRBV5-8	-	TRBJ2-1	CASSSGLSLYNEQFF	TGTGCCAGCAGCTCCGGACTCAGCCTCTACAATGAGCAGTTCTTC
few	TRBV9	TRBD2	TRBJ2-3	CASSALAGHSTDTQYF	TGTGCCAGCAGCGCGTTAGCGGGGCATAGCACAGATACGCAGTATTTT
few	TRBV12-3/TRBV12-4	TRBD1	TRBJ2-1	CASSPSRTGGLSNEQFF	TGTGCCAGCAGTCCGAGTAGGACAGGGGGTTTGTCGAATGAGCAGTTCTTC
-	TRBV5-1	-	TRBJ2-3	CASSLLGSLQSTDTQYF	TGCGCCAGCAGCCTCCTGGGGAGCCTTCAAAGCACAGATACGCAGTATTTT
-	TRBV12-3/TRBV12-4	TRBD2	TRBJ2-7	CASSKGLAESYEQYF	TGTGCCAGCAGCAAAGGACTAGCGGAATCCTACGAGCAGTACTTC
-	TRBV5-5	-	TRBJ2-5	CASSLAQTETQYF	TGTGCCAGCAGCTTGGCTCAGACAGAGACCCAGTACTTC
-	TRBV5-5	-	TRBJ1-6	CASSLQGDNSPLHF	TGTGCCAGCAGCTTACAGGGAGATAATTCACCCCTCCACTTT
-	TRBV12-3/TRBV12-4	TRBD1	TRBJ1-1	CASSDRGNTEAFF	TGTGCCAGTTCGGACAGGGGGAACACTGAAGCTTTCTTT
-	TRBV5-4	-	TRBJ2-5	CASSVSEETQYF	TGTGCCAGCAGCGTATCAGAAGAGACCCAGTACTTC
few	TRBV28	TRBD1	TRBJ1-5	CASSFIGTGDQPQHF	TGTGCCAGCAGTTTTATCGGGACAGGGGACCAGCCCCAGCATTTT
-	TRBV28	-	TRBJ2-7	CASKRSSSGGSSEQYF	TGTGCCAGCAAAAGATCCTCTAGTGGTGGGTCTTCCGAGCAGTACTTC
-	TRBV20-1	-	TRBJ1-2	CSAREGGGNYGYTF	TGCAGTGCTAGAGAAGGGGGGGGGAACTATGGCTACACCTTC
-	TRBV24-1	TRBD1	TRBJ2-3	CATSFSGQVTDTQYF	TGTGCCACCAGTTTTTCGGGACAGGTGACAGATACGCAGTATTTT
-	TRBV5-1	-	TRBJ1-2	CASSFSNWASSYTF	TGCGCCAGCAGCTTTTCTAACTGGGCTTCGAGCTACACCTTC
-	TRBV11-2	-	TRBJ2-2	CASSLGAVNTGELFF	TGTGCCAGCAGCCTTGGGGCTGTAAACACCGGGGAGCTGTTTTTT
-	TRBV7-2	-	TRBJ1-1	CASSLVGASTEAFF	TGTGCCAGCAGCTTAGTCGGAGCTAGCACTGAAGCTTTCTTT
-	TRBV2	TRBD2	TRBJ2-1	CASGRDGGDEQFF	TGTGCCAGCGGAAGGGACGGGGGGGATGAGCAGTTCTTC
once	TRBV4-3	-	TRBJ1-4	CASSQQQGEKLFF	TGCGCCAGCAGCCAGCAACAGGGTGAAAAACTGTTTTTT
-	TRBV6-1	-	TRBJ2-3	CASSVQGTDTQYF	TGTGCCAGCAGTGTCCAGGGAACAGATACGCAGTATTTT
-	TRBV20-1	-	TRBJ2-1	CSASTRGSGGGNEQFF	TGCAGTGCTTCTACTCGGGGTAGCGGAGGGGGGAATGAGCAGTTCTTC
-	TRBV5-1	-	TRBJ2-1	CASRSDGGLYNEQFF	TGCGCCAGCAGATCGGACGGGGGACTTTACAATGAGCAGTTCTTC
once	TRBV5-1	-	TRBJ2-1	CASSSGIEQFF	TGCGCCAGCAGCTCCGGGATTGAGCAGTTCTTC
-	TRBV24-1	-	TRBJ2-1	CATSDATAVRYNEQFF	TGTGCCACCAGTGACGCGACAGCGGTGAGGTACAATGAGCAGTTCTTC
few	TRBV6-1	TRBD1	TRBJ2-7	CASSRLGQGAYEQYF	TGTGCCAGCAGTAGGCTGGGACAGGGGGCTTACGAGCAGTACTTC
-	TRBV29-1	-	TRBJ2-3	CSITRHIGLGADTQYF	TGCAGCATCACGAGGCACATTGGGCTCGGGGCAGATACGCAGTATTTT
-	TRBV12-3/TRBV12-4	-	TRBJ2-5	CASSFSQGQTQYF	TGTGCCAGCAGTTTCTCTCAGGGCCAGACCCAGTACTTC